These 5 T cell receptor beta chains share one sample of origin, sequenced in a study of blood T cell repertoires in COVID-19. Libraries were prepared by immunoSEQ multiplex PCR; TCRdb keeps only in-frame clonotypes and omits some of them. The sample consists of roughly 570,000 clones, approximately 88% of them appearing once. Material: peripheral blood. The origin of the receptors is a woman aged 50 to 60 with COVID-19, enrolled during active disease.

This chain links TRBV10-2 with TRBJ1-1, with 10 bases matching TRBD1. V trimming: 7 bases; J trimming: 0 bases; junction bases outside the gene matches: 2. Per germline, CDR1 WSHSY and CDR2 SAAADI. The CDR3 has 14 amino acids. The CDR3 bases are TGCGCCAGCAAGGACAGGGGGATGAACACTGAAGCTTTCTTT. Residues: CASKDRGMNTEAFF.

The chain couples TRBV28 to TRBJ2-7, with D possibly being TRBD1 (5 bases). Germline V gene lookup returns CDR1 MDHEN and CDR2 SYDVKM. Trimming removed 2 bases from V and 2 bases from J, with 13 bases in between. The CDR3 has 15 amino acids. As DNA, the CDR3 is TGTGCCAGCAGTTTAACCTGGACACGAGCCTACGAGCAGTACTTC. This translates into CASSLTWTRAYEQYF.

The V gene is TRBV3-1 (or the pseudogene TRBV3-2), the J gene TRBJ1-1; the D is unclear. The CDR3 contains 13 residues. V lost 1 base to trimming and J lost 4 bases, with 7 bases between them. CDR1 and CDR2 (germline): LGHDT, YNNKEL (reference sequence). As DNA, the CDR3 is TGTGCCAGCAGCCAAGGGAGGGCCACTGAAGCTTTCTTT. Translation: CASSQGRATEAFF.

In this sample, this clone turned up once. The rearrangement uses TRBV28 and TRBJ1-5, with D hard to call. The length of the CDR3 is 14 residues. The V end was cut by 3 bases, the J end by 1 base, with 7 bases between. CDR1 and CDR2 from the germline V gene are MDHEN and SYDVKM. The CDR3 coding sequence is TGTGCCAGCAGTTTTCCCTCGAGCAATCAGCCCCAGCATTTT. Protein sequence: CASSFPSSNQPQHF.

J is TRBJ1-2 and V is TRBV6-5; 8 bases line up with TRBD1. Germline CDR1 and CDR2: MNHEY and SVGAGI. CDR3 length: 15 residues. Unmatched junction bases numbered 9, after V lost 4 bases and J lost 5 bases. In nucleotides, the CDR3 is TGTGCCAGCAGTTCCCTGACCGACAGGGGATATGGCTACACCTTC. This encodes CASSSLTDRGYGYTF.